This T cell receptor (beta chain) was retrieved from a study of neurological immune-mediated disorders (dated by TCRdb to about 2019). Looking at the study overall: Among the 35 or so multiple sclerosis patients, relapsing-remitting MS was present in about 31 and secondary progressive MS was present in 3. Peripheral blood TCR-beta repertoires from patients with HTLV-I-associated myelopathy (HAM/TSP), patients with multiple sclerosis, and healthy controls were compared in the study using UMI-based sequencing. The roughly 110 TCR-beta libraries included longitudinal samples, technical triplicates and paired sorted CD4+ and CD8+ T-cell subsets alongside PBMC samples. The cohort comprised roughly 69 subjects: 15 or so HAM/TSP patients, approximately 34 multiple sclerosis patients and around 20 healthy controls.

Overall study outcomes, separate from this receptor: TCR clonal expansion was highest in HAM/TSP patients and lowest in MS patients, with MS patients falling below even healthy controls. Across subjects, expanded clones never shared an identical CDR3 amino acid sequence, which suggests that the TCR-beta repertoires in every group were private. No association of the MS cluster with clinical or MRI features was observed, and the need for larger cohorts was stated by the authors. In a phylogenetic analysis, the repertoires of 18 out of 34 MS patients fell into a single cluster of related CDR3 sequences, pointing to a possible signature at the repertoire level.

cDNA was synthesized by template-switch 5'RACE using a primer carrying a 10-nucleotide random unique molecular identifier by which each TCR transcript was tagged. Every sequencing run covered 15-18 subjects and yielded more than 180 million TCR-beta sequences. The RNeasy kit was used to extract total RNA. Using the KAPA Real-time Library Amplification kit, TCR-beta VDJ regions were amplified with primers for the TCR constant region and the 5'RACE anchor. A first PCR added sample indexes and Illumina adaptors, after which a second PCR increased the library yield. The roughly 650 bp TCR product was size-selected on a 2% E-gel SizeSelection system after Ampure bead purification. Library quality was checked on a Bioanalyzer, concentration was measured with Qubit, and libraries were quantified with the Kapa Library Quantification kit before pooling. An Illumina HiSeq 2500 sequenced the libraries paired-end 2 x 150 bp. To increase sequence diversity, roughly 23-30% phiX was spiked into each library pool. As for how the authors treated the data: Quality-filtered reads were processed with the UMI-based MiGEC pipeline, which removed over 75% of raw TCR sequences during error correction. IMGT germline references were used for aligning VDJ genes, and each clonotype was defined as a unique CDR3 amino acid sequence together with its V-J genes. VDJtools evaluated clonal expansion, Shannon diversity and CDR3 relatedness (CalcPairwiseDistances, ClusterSamples); CLCbio workbench built phylogenetic trees. Expanded clones were defined as having at least 8 unique UMIs, based on coefficient-of-variation modelling across technical triplicates. TCRdb reprocessed the public reads (quality trimming at Q25 with fastp, clone calling with MiXCR) and kept in-frame beta chains. Each CDR3 protein appears once, grouped with its most common genes and DNA. None of the V and J calls come from the authors' own analysis; TCRdb made them. Present in this sample are about 66,000 distinct CDR3 sequences, about 4% of which were seen just once. The leading ten clones occupy 1.3% of the sample.

Germline trimming: 3 bases from V, 1 base from J; junction bases outside gene matches: 1. The CDR3 has 17 amino acids, counting the end cysteine and phenylalanine. Just the 51-base CDR3 DNA is kept, in frame starting at base 1. Based on the germline V gene, the CDR1 and CDR2 sequences are SNHLY and FYNNEI. Libraries from unsorted PBMCs were made from 2 million PBMCs kept in RNAlater at -80 degrees C until RNA extraction. Multiple sclerosis patients were enrolled in a US clinical protocol evaluating disease progression by magnetic resonance imaging. Peripheral blood was subjected to Ficoll-Hypaque density gradient centrifugation to isolate PBMCs, which were then cryopreserved in liquid nitrogen. This clonotype was counted ten times or more. The antigen it binds to is not known. No much larger clonotype is one base removed from it; base qualities were not supplied.

Material for sequencing was PBMCs. The chain was built from TRBV2 and TRBJ2-3; the central 16 bases match TRBD2. The receptor comes from a man aged 25-40 years with multiple sclerosis. CDR3 sequence: CASSEGTSGGGTDTQYF. The DNA sequence is given as TGTGCCAGCAGTGAGGGGACTAGCGGGGGGGGCACAGATACGCAGTATTTT.